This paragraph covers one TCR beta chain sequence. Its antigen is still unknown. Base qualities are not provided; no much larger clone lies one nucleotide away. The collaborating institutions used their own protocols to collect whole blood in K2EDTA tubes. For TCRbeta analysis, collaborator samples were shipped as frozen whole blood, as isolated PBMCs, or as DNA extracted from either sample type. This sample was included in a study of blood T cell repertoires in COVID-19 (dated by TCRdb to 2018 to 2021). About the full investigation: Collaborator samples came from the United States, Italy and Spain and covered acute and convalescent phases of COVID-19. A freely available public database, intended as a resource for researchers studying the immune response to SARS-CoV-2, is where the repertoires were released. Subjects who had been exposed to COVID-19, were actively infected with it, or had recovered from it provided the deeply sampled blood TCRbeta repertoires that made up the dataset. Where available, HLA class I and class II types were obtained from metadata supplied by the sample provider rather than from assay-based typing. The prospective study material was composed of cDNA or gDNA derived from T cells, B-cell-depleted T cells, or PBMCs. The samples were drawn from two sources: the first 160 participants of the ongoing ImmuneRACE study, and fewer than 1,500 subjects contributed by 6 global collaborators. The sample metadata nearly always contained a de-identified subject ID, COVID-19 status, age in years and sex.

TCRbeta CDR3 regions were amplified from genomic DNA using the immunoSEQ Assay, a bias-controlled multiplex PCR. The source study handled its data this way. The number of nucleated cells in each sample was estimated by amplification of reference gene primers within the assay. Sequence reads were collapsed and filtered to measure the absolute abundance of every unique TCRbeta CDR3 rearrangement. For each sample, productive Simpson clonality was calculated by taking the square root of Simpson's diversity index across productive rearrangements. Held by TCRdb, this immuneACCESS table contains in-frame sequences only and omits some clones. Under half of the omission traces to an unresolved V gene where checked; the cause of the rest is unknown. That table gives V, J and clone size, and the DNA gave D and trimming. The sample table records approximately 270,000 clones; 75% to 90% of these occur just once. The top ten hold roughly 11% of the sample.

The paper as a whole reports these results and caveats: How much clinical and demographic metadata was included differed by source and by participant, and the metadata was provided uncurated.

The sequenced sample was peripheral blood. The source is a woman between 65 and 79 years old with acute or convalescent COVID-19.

The sequenced DNA: TGTGCCAGCAGCCTCATCAGGGAAAAACTGTTTTTT. Translation gives CASSLIREKLFF. The chain couples TRBV11-2 to TRBJ1-4; too little of a D gene remains to name it. The CDR3 goes from the cysteine to the phenylalanine over 12 residues. Only CDR3 DNA is held: 36 bases, read in frame from base 1. Based on the germline V gene, the CDR1 and CDR2 sequences are SGHAT and FQNNGV. Deletion took 5 bases off V and 8 bases off J, with a span of 9 bases between the germline ends. Beyond the CDR3, the reference TRBV11-2 and TRBJ1-4 genes provide the residues; the full variable domain reads: EAGVAQSPRYKIIEKRQSVAFWCNPISGHATLYWYQQILGQGPKLLIQFQNNGVVDDSQLPKDRFSAERLKGVDSTLKIQPAKLEDSAVYLCASSLIREKLFFGSGTQLSVL.